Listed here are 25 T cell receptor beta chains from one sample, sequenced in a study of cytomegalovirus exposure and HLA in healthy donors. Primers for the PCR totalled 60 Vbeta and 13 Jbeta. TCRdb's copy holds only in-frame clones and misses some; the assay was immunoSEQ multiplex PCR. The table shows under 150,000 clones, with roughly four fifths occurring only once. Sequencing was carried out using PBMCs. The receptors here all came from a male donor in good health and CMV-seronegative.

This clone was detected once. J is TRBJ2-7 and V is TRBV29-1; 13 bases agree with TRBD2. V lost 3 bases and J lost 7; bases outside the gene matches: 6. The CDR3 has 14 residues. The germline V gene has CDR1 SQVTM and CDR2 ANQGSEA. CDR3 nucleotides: TGCAGCGTTGAGGGAGGACTAGCGGGAGTTGAGCAGTACTTC. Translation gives CSVEGGLAGVEQYF.

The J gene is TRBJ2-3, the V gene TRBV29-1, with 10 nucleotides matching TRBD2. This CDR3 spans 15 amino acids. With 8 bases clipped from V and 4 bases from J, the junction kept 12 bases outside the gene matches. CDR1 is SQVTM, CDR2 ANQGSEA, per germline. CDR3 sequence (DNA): TGCAGCCATACCGGGACTAGCGTAGATCCAGATACGCAGTATTTT. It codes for CSHTGTSVDPDTQYF.

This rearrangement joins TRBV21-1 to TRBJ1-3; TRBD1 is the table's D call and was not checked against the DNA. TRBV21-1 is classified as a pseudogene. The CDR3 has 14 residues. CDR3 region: CASIRAHSGNTIYF. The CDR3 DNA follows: TGTGCCAGCATCAGGGCCCACTCTGGAAACACCATATATTTT.

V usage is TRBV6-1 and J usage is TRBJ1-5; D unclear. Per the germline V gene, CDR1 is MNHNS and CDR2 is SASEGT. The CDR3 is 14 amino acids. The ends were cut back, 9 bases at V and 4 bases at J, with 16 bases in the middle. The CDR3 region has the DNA TGTGCCAGTCTGGGCGCAAGAGAAAATCAGCCCCAGCATTTT. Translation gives CASLGARENQPQHF.

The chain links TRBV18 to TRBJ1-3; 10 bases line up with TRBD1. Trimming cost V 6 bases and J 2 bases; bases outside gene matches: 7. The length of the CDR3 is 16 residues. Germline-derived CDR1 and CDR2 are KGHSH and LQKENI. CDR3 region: CASSRDRGTAGNTIYF. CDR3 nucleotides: TGTGCCAGCTCGAGGGACAGGGGAACGGCTGGAAACACCATATATTTT.

This CDR3 is CASSLYRLFETEGTGELFF. The CDR3 DNA reads as TGTGCCAGCAGTTTATACCGTCTTTTTGAGACTGAGGGCACCGGGGAGCTGTTTTTT. V and J are TRBV27 and TRBJ2-2; the D gene is possibly TRBD2 (5 bases). With 1 base removed from V and 4 bases from J, the gap between germline ends came to 22 bases. Germline V CDR1 and CDR2: MNHEY, SMNVEV (reference sequence). The CDR3 length is 19 residues.

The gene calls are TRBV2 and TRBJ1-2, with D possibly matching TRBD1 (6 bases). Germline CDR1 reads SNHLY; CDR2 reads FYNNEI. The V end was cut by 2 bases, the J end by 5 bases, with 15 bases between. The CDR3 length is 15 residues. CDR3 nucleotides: TGTGCCAGCAGTGAAATACGGGGGGGCGCGTATGGCTACACCTTC. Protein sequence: CASSEIRGGAYGYTF.

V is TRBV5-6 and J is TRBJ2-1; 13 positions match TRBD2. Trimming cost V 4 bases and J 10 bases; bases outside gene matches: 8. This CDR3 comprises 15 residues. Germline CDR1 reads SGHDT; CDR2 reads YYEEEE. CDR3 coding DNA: TGTGCCAGCAGCCTCGGGACTAGCGGGACCCGGGAGCAGTTCTTC. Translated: CASSLGTSGTREQFF.

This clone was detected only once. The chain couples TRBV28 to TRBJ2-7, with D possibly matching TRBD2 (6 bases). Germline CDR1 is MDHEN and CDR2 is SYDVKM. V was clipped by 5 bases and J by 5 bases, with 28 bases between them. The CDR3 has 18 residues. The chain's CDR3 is CASSPPYKWGDPRDEQYF. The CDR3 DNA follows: TGTGCCAGCAGTCCCCCCTACAAATGGGGGGACCCCAGGGACGAGCAGTACTTC.

Written as DNA, the CDR3 is TGCGCCAGCAGCTCGGCAGGGGGGTCCTACGAGCAGTACTTC. Its protein is CASSSAGGSYEQYF. The V gene is TRBV5-1, the J gene TRBJ2-7, with D perhaps matching TRBD1 (7 bases). V was clipped by 3 bases and J by 1 base, with 11 bases between them. Germline V CDR1 and CDR2: SGHRS, YFSETQ. The CDR3 covers 14 residues.

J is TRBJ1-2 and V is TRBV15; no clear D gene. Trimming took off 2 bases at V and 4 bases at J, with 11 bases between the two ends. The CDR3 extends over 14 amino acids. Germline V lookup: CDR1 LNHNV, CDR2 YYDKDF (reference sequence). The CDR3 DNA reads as TGTGCCACCAGCAGAACGCCAGAAACCTATGGCTACACCTTC. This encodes CATSRTPETYGYTF.

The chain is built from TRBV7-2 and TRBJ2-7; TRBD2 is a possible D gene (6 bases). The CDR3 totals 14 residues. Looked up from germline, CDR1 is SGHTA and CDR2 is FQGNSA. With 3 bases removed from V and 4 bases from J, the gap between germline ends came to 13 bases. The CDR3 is CASSFRVGGYEQYF. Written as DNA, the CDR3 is TGTGCCAGCAGCTTTCGGGTCGGGGGTTACGAGCAGTACTTC.

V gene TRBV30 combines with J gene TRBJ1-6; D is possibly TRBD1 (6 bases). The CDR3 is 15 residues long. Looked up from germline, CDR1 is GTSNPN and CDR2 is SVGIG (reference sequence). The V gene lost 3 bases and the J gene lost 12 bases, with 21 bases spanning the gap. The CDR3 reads CAWRIPLTGLLPLHF. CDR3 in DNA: TGTGCCTGGAGGATACCTTTGACAGGTTTATTACCCCTCCACTTT.

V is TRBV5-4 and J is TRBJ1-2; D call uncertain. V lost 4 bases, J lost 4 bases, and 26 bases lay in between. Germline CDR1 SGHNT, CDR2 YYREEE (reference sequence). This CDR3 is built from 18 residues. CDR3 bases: TGTGCCAGCAGCCCTTCCGGCGGAGCCACCCCCCTCCTCTATGGCTACACCTTC. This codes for CASSPSGGATPLLYGYTF.

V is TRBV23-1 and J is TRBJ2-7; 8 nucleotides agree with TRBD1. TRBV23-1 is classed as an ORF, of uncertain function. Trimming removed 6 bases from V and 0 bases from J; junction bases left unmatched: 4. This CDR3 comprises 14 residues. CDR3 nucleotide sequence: TGCGCCAGCAGGACAGGGGAAAGCTCCTACGAGCAGTACTTC. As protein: CASRTGESSYEQYF.

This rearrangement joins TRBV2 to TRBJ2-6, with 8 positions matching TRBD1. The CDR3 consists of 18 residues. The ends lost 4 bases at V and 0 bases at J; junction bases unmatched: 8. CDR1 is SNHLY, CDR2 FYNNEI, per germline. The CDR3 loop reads CASSGVRGPSSGANVLTF. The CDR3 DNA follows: TGTGCCAGCAGTGGGGTCAGGGGGCCTTCCTCTGGGGCCAACGTCCTGACTTTC.

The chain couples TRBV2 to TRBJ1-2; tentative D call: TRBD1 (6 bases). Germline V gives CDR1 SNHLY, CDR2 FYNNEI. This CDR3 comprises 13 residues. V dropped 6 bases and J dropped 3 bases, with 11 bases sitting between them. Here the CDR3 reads CASRQGKDYGYTF. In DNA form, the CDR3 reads TGTGCCAGCAGGCAGGGGAAGGACTATGGCTACACCTTC.

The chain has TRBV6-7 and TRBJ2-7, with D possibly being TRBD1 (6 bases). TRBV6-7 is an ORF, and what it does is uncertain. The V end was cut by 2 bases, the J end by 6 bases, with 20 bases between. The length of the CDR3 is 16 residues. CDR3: CASSYPDRPSLGEQYF. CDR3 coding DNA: TGTGCCAGCAGTTACCCAGACAGGCCTAGTTTGGGCGAGCAGTACTTC.

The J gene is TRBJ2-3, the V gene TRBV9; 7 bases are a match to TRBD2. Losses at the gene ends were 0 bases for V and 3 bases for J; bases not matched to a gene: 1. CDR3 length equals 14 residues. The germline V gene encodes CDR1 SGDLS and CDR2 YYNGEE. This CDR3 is CASSVDGRTDTQYF. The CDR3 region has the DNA TGTGCCAGCAGCGTAGACGGGAGGACAGATACGCAGTATTTT.

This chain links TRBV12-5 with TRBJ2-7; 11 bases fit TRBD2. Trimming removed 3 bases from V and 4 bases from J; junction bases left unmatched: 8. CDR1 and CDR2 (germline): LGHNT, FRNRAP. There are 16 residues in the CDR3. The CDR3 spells CASGLGLGLAGYEQYF. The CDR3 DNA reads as TGTGCTAGTGGTTTAGGTTTAGGACTAGCGGGTTACGAGCAGTACTTC.

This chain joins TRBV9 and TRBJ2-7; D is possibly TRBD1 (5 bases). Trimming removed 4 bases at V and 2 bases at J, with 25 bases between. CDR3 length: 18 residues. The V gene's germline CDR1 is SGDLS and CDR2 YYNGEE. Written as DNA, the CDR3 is TGTGCCAGCAGCAAAGAGCCATCAACTGGACAAGAAACCTACGAGCAGTACTTC. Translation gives CASSKEPSTGQETYEQYF.

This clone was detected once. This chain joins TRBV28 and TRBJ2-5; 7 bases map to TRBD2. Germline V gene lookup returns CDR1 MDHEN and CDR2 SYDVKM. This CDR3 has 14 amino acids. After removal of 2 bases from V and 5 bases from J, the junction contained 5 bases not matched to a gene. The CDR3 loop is CASSLTGGSETQYF. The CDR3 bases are TGTGCCAGCAGTTTAACGGGCGGGAGCGAGACCCAGTACTTC. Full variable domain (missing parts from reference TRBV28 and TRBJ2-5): DVKVTQSSRYLVKRTGEKVFLECVQDMDHENMFWYRQDPGLGLRLIYFSYDVKMKEKGDIPEGYSVSREKKERFSLILESASTNQTSMYLCASSLTGGSETQYFGPGTRLLVL.

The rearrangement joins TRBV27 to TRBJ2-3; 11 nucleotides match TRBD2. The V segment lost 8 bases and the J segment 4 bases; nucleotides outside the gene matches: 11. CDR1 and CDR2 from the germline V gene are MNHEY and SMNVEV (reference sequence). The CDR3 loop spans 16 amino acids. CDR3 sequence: CASGRGLAGGPDTQYF. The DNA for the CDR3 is TGTGCCAGCGGCCGGGGGCTAGCGGGAGGCCCAGATACGCAGTATTTT.

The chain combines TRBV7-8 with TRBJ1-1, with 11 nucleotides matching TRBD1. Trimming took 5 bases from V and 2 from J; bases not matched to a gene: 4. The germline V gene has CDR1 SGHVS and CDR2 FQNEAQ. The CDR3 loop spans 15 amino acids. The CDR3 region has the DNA TGTGCCAGCAGCCCATGGACAGGGGGCAACACTGAAGCTTTCTTT. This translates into CASSPWTGGNTEAFF.

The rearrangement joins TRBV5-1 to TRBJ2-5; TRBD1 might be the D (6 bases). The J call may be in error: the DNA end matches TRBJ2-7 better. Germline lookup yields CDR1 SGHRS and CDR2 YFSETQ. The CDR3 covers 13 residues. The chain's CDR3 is CASRQGETYEQYF. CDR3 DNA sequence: TGCGCCAGCAGACAGGGAGAGACCTACGAGCAGTACTTC.